These T cell receptor beta chains were read from a single sample in a study of cytomegalovirus exposure and HLA in healthy donors. The assay was immunoSEQ multiplex PCR, and TCRdb's table has in-frame clones only and misses some. The table shows 100,000 to 150,000 clones, with approximately 8.8% occurring only once. Sequencing used PBMCs. These TCRs come from a man in his forties in good health and CMV-seronegative. Each CDR3 is given with its conserved first and last residue. Clone size, where shown, is once, few, many, or a class for clones that have expanded.

clone size	V gene	J gene	CDR3 protein
few	TRBV25-1	TRBJ1-6	CASRQTGFDSPLHF
.	TRBV19	TRBJ1-2	CAKPRGDGYTF
.	TRBV7-2	TRBJ1-5	CASSLRTGDNQPQHF
few	TRBV30	TRBJ2-7	CALARGGGSDEQYF
.	TRBV4-1	TRBJ2-7	CASSQDAQGYEQYF
.	TRBV11-2	TRBJ2-7	CASSDNIYYEQYF
.	TRBV5-6	TRBJ2-7	CASRRTGSYEQYF
few	TRBV9	TRBJ1-6	CASSVASGQGLRSALHF
few	TRBV6-1	TRBJ1-5	CASIRGDRGQPQHF
few	TRBV28	TRBJ2-7	CASSFSMAGYEQYF
.	TRBV23-1	TRBJ1-5	CASSHMRGRNQPQHF
.	TRBV6-1	TRBJ1-4	CASSGQTGVTNEKLFF
.	TRBV4-1	TRBJ2-3	CASSRPSGGGTDTQYF
few	TRBV5-1	TRBJ1-1	CASSLNLGRNAEAFF
.	TRBV4-3	TRBJ2-1	CASSQDWGGEQFF
few	TRBV19	TRBJ1-1	CASRQGDTEAFF
.	TRBV7-9	TRBJ1-6	CASSQGQIDSPLHF
.	TRBV5-6	TRBJ2-7	CASSTGPPGYEQYF
few	TRBV7-2	TRBJ1-2	CASSLGRGYGYTF
few	TRBV10-2	TRBJ2-5	CASSDGTSGTQETQYF
few	TRBV18	TRBJ1-1	CASSPQQGETEAFF
few	TRBV10-1	TRBJ1-4	CARGGQGVLGNEKLFF
few	TRBV5-4	TRBJ1-2	CASSTGVANYGYTF
.	TRBV10-3	TRBJ1-2	CAISPGGNGYTF
.	TRBV7-2	TRBJ2-7	CASSSRDSRGEQYF
.	TRBV6-5	TRBJ2-2	CASSYGTGFVTGELFF
few	TRBV19	TRBJ2-7	CASRGRGQGHEQYF
.	TRBV7-9	TRBJ2-1	CASSNPGLAATINEQFF
.	TRBV9	TRBJ2-1	CASSPGLNNNEQFF
few	TRBV5-6	TRBJ1-6	CASSLEDRGRLALHF
.	TRBV9	TRBJ2-1	CASSARGLGDEQFF